This T cell receptor (beta chain) was documented in a study of CD8 T cells in ankylosing spondylitis. Points from the study as a whole: Some motif variants had been reported before (in reactive arthritis synovial fluid and blood). Typical of ankylosing spondylitis blood, it appeared, was a TCR beta motif of about eight highly homologous variants. Disease-associated clones were reportedly significantly overrepresented in matched ankylosing spondylitis synovial fluid.

MiXCR was run by TCRdb on the 5' RACE reads, yielding one entry per CDR3 protein. The repertoire has some 200,000 distinct CDR3 sequences, about 6.7% of them found once; the top ten carry 13% to 15%. The table lists this clonotype with many counts. Its antigen is unidentified. Trimming took off 1 base at V and 4 bases at J, with 25 bases between the two ends. CDR1 and CDR2 from the germline V gene are SGHVS and FQNEAQ. The CDR3 runs to 19 residues. The TCR comes from a male donor with ankylosing spondylitis. This chain links TRBV7-8 with TRBJ1-1; D remains ambiguous. The sample consisted of blood, either unsorted or a sorted T cell fraction (not recorded which). CDR3 sequence: CASSLVWVQPEILSTEAFF. Here the CDR3 DNA reads TGTGCCAGCAGCTTAGTCTGGGTACAGCCAGAAATACTGAGCACTGAAGCTTTCTTT.